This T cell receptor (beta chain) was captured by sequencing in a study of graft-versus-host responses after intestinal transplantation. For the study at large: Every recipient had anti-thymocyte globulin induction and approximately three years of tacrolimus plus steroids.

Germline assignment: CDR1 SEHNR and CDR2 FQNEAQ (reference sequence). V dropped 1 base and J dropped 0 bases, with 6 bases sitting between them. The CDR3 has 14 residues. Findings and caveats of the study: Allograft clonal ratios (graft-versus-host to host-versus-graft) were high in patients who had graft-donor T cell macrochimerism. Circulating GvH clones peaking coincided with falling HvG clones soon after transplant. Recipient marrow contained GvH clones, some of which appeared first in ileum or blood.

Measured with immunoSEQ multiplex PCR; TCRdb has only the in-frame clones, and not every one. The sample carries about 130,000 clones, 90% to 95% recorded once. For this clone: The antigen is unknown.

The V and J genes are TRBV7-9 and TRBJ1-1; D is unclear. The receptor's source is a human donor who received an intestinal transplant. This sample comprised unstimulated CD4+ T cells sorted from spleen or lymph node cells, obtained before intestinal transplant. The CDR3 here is CASSLGILNTEAFF. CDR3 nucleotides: TGTGCCAGCAGCTTAGGGATACTGAACACTGAAGCTTTCTTT. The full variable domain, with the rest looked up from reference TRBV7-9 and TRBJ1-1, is DTGVSQNPRHKITKRGQNVTFRCDPISEHNRLYWYRQTLGQGPEFLTYFQNEAQLEKSRLLSDRFSAERPKGSFSTLEIQRTEQGDSAMYLCASSLGILNTEAFFGQGTRLTVV.